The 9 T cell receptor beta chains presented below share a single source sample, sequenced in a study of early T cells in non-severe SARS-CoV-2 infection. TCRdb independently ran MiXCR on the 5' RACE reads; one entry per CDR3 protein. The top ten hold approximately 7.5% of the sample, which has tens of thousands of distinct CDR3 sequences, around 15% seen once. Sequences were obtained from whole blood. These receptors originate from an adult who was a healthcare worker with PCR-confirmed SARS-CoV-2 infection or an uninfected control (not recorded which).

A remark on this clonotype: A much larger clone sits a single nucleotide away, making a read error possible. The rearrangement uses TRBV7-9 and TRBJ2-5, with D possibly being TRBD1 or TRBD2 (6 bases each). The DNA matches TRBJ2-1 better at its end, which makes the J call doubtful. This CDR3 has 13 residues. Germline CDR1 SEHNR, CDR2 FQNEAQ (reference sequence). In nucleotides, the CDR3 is TGTGCCACCGGGGGCGCGAGTTTCGAGACCCAGTTCTTC. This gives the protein CATGGASFETQFF.

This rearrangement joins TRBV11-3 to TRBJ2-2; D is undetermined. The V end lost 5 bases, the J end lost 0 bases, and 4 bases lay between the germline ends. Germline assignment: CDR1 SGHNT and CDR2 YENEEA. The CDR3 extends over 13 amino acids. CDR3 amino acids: CASSPPNTGELFF. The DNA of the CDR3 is TGTGCCAGCAGCCCCCCGAACACCGGGGAGCTGTTTTTT.

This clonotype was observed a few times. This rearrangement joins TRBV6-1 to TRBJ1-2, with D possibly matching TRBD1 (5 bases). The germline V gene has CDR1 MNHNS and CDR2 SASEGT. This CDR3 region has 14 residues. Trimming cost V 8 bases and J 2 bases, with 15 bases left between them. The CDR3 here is CASLLSQVNYGYTF. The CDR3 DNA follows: TGTGCCAGCTTACTTTCACAGGTGAACTATGGCTACACCTTC.

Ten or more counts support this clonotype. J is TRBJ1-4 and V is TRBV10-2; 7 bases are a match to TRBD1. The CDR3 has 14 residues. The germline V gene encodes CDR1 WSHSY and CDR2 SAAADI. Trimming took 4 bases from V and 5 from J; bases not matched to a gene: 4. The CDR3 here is CASSVGQKNEKLFF. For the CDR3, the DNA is TGCGCCAGCAGTGTGGGACAGAAGAATGAAAAACTGTTTTTT.

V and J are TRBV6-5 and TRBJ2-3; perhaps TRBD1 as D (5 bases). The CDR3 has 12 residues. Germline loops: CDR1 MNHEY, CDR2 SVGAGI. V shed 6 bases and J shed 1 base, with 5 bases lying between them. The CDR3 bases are TGTGCCAGCAGAGGGGGCACAGATACGCAGTATTTT. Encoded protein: CASRGGTDTQYF.

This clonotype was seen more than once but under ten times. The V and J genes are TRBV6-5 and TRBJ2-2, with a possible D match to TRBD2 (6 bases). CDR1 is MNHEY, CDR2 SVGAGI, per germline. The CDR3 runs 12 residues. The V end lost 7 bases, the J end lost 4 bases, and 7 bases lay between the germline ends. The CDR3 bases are TGTGCCAGCATGGGGGGCACCGGGGAGCTGTTTTTT. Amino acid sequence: CASMGGTGELFF.

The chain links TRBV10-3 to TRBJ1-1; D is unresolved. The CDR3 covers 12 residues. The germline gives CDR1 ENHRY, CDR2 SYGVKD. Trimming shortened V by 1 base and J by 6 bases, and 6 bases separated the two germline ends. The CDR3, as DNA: TGTGCCATCAGTGAGTTCGGTTCTGAAGCTTTCTTT. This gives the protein CAISEFGSEAFF.

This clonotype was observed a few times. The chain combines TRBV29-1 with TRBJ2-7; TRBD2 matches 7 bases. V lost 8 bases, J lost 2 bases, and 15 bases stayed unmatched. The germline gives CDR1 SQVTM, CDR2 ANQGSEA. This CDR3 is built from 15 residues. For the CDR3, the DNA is TGCAGCCCCCCCGGGGAGGGCAACAGTCCCTACGAGCAGTACTTC. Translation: CSPPGEGNSPYEQYF.

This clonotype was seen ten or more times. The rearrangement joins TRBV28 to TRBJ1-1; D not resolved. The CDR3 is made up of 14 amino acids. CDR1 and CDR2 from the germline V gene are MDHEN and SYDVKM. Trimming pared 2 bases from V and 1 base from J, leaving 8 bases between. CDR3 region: CASSLRRQNTEAFF. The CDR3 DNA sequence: TGTGCCAGCAGTTTAAGGAGACAGAACACTGAAGCTTTCTTT.